One sample yielded the 29 T cell receptor beta chains listed below, sequenced in a study of blood T cell repertoires in COVID-19. The assay was immunoSEQ multiplex PCR, and TCRdb's table has in-frame clones only and misses some. The sample lists over 70,000 clones, around 79% occurring once. The specimen sequenced was peripheral blood. These TCRs come from an elderly woman with acute or convalescent COVID-19.

This chain connects TRBV1 to TRBJ2-7; the DNA was not compared with TRBD2, the D call given in the table. TRBV1 is a recognized pseudogene. The CDR3 contains 15 residues. CDR3 residues: CTSIPCSGGFSEQYF. The DNA for the CDR3 is TGCACCAGCATTCCCTGCTCCGGGGGGTTCAGCGAGCAGTACTTC.

For the CDR3, the DNA is TGCGCCAGCAGCCAAGGGCAGGGATTGTCCCTCCACTTT. Translated, it gives CASSQGQGLSLHF. The chain employs TRBV4-1 and TRBJ1-6; tentatively, D is TRBD1 (5 bases). The CDR3 is made up of 13 amino acids. In germline, CDR1 is MGHRA, CDR2 YSYEKL. V was clipped by 1 base and J by 14 bases, with 12 bases between them.

The V call is TRBV7-9, the J call TRBJ2-2; maybe TRBD2 (6 bases). This CDR3 has 15 residues. Trimming shortened V by 2 bases and J by 2 bases, and 9 bases separated the two germline ends. CDR1 is SEHNR, CDR2 FQNEAQ, per germline (reference sequence). The CDR3 here is CASSLLEGNTGELFF. For the CDR3, the DNA is TGTGCCAGCAGCTTATTGGAGGGAAACACCGGGGAGCTGTTTTTT.

This clone was detected a few times. At one end the junction does not follow the germline gene, possibly because of a read error. The CDR3 spells CASSLGTGGQETQYF. For the CDR3, the DNA is TGTGCTAGCAGCTTAGGCACAGGGGGTCAAGAGACCCAGTACTTC. V gene TRBV7-7 combines with J gene TRBJ2-5; 8 bases match TRBD1. The CDR3 runs to 15 residues. CDR1 SSHAT and CDR2 FNYEAQ come from the germline V gene (reference sequence).

The genes are TRBV27 and TRBJ1-1; possible D gene TRBD1, 6 bases. Germline CDR1 is MNHEY and CDR2 is SMNVEV (reference sequence). The CDR3 runs to 14 residues. With 6 bases removed from V and 5 bases from J, the gap between germline ends came to 16 bases. DNA of the CDR3: TGTGCCAGCAGAACACAGGGTGGCGCAACTGAAGCTTTCTTT. This translates into CASRTQGGATEAFF.

J is TRBJ2-5 and V is TRBV5-1; 10 bases are a match to TRBD2. V trimming: 0 bases; J trimming: 3 bases; junction bases outside the gene matches: 8. CDR3 length: 17 amino acids. Germline V gene lookup returns CDR1 SGHRS and CDR2 YFSETQ. The CDR3 protein is CASSLGLAGAIKETQYF. CDR3 coding DNA: TGCGCCAGCAGCTTGGGGCTAGCGGGAGCTATAAAAGAGACCCAGTACTTC. Looking up the rest from reference TRBV5-1 and TRBJ2-5 gives the full variable domain: KAGVTQTPRYLIKTRGQQVTLSCSPISGHRSVSWYQQTPGQGLQFLFEYFSETQRNKGNFPGRFSGRQFSNSRSEMNVSTLELGDSALYLCASSLGLAGAIKETQYFGPGTRLLVL.

The chain carries TRBV28 and TRBJ1-1; perhaps TRBD1 as D (5 bases). This CDR3 contains 15 residues. The V end lost 5 bases, the J end lost 5 bases, and 18 bases lay between the germline ends. CDR1 is MDHEN, CDR2 SYDVKM, per germline. The CDR3 DNA reads as TGTGCCAGCAGTATTGGGGGAGGGGTTAGGACTGAAGCTTTCTTT. This sequence encodes CASSIGGGVRTEAFF.

CDR3: CASGIYGTGVYEQYF. The CDR3 nucleotides read TGTGCCAGCGGGATCTACGGGACAGGGGTTTACGAGCAGTACTTC. The chain combines TRBV6-5 with TRBJ2-7, with 10 nucleotides matching TRBD1. Trimming at V came to 8 bases and at J to 4 bases, leaving 11 bases not matched to a gene. The length of the CDR3 is 15 residues. CDR1 and CDR2 (germline): MNHEY, SVGAGI.

This chain joins TRBV11-1 and TRBJ2-5, with D perhaps matching TRBD1 (5 bases). This CDR3 has 16 amino acids. Germline V gene sequence: CDR1 SGHAT, CDR2 FQDESV (reference sequence). Trimming pared 5 bases from V and 0 bases from J, leaving 16 bases between. DNA of the CDR3: TGTGCCAGCAGCAAACGGGTGACAGCGTACCAAGAGACCCAGTACTTC. It specifies CASSKRVTAYQETQYF.

The chain joins TRBV7-3 to TRBJ2-2; 8 positions agree with TRBD2. Germline lookup yields CDR1 SGHTA and CDR2 FQGTGA. Trimming took 2 bases from V and 1 from J; bases not matched to a gene: 3. The CDR3 loop spans 16 amino acids. CDR3 nucleotide sequence: TGTGCCAGCAGCTTATCGAGCGGGAGGAACACCGGGGAGCTGTTTTTT. Encoded protein: CASSLSSGRNTGELFF.

The CDR3 DNA reads as TGTGCCAGCAGCCTGACTAGCGGGGGCCGCTCCTACAATGAGCAGTTCTTC. This codes for CASSLTSGGRSYNEQFF. The rearrangement links TRBV7-2 to TRBJ2-1; 12 bases map to TRBD2. The CDR3 is 17 residues long. Germline loops: CDR1 SGHTA, CDR2 FQGNSA. V was pared by 5 bases and J by 0 bases, with 5 bases of the junction left unmatched.

This clone is categorized as medium-sized. Here the CDR3 DNA reads TGTGCCAGCCGTTTTTTGGAGGATCGCGGCTATGGCTACACCTTC. Amino acid sequence: CASRFLEDRGYGYTF. The rearrangement links TRBV6-5 to TRBJ1-2; D unclear. Trimming pared 8 bases from V and 4 bases from J, leaving 20 bases between. Germline values: CDR1 MNHEY, CDR2 SVGAGI. The CDR3 has 15 amino acids.

A single count supports this clone. The chain combines TRBV27 with TRBJ2-1; 9 bases agree with TRBD2. The length of the CDR3 is 15 residues. The junction had 10 bases not matched to a gene; V was cut back by 6 bases and J by 7 bases. In germline, CDR1 is MNHEY, CDR2 SMNVEV (reference sequence). The CDR3 DNA sequence: TGTGCCAGCAGCCTCGAGGGACTAGCTAGAAATGAGCAGTTCTTC. Encoded protein: CASSLEGLARNEQFF.

V and J are TRBV29-1 and TRBJ1-5; 7 positions match TRBD1. Trimming took 6 bases from V and 11 from J; bases not matched to a gene: 10. The CDR3 sequence is 12 residues long. Per the germline V gene, CDR1 is SQVTM and CDR2 is ANQGSEA. CDR3 DNA: TGCAGCGTCGAGACGGAGACAGGGACCCAGCATTTT. Residues: CSVETETGTQHF.

Here the CDR3 reads CATLDVTSTDTQYF. In DNA, the CDR3 is TGTGCCACCCTAGATGTTACTAGCACAGATACGCAGTATTTT. The chain carries TRBV19 and TRBJ2-3; no reliable D call. The CDR3 sequence is 14 residues long. CDR1 and CDR2 from the germline V gene are LNHDA and SQIVND (reference sequence). V shed 10 bases and J shed 0 bases, with 14 bases lying between them. Drawing the rest from reference TRBV19 and TRBJ2-3, the complete variable domain is DGGITQSPKYLFRKEGQNVTLSCEQNLNHDAMYWYRQDPGQGLRLIYYSQIVNDFQKGDIAEGYSVSREKKESFPLTVTSAQKNPTAFYLCATLDVTSTDTQYFGPGTRLTVL.

This chain joins TRBV7-3 and TRBJ2-1; possibly TRBD2 for D (6 bases). The length of the CDR3 is 14 residues. The V and J ends lost 3 bases and 1 base respectively, with 7 bases between them. CDR1 and CDR2 (germline): SGHTA, FQGTGA. In nucleotides, the CDR3 is TGTGCCAGCAGCTTCGGGGGTTCCTACAATGAGCAGTTCTTC. This encodes CASSFGGSYNEQFF. The full variable domain, its missing parts supplied by reference TRBV7-3 and TRBJ2-1, is GAGVSQTPSNKVTEKGKYVELRCDPISGHTALYWYRQSLGQGPEFLIYFQGTGAADDSGLPNDRFFAVRPEGSVSTLKIQRTERGDSAVYLCASSFGGSYNEQFFGPGTRLTVL.

The chain has TRBV2 and TRBJ2-1; 9 bases are shared with TRBD1. The trim removed 8 bases at V and 4 bases at J, leaving 15 bases unmatched. Germline V CDR1 and CDR2: SNHLY, FYNNEI. The CDR3 is 17 residues long. CDR3 residues: CASGTGWTTSPYNEQFF. The CDR3 nucleotides read TGTGCCAGCGGGACAGGGTGGACTACCTCACCTTACAATGAGCAGTTCTTC.

V is TRBV6-2 or TRBV6-3 and J is TRBJ2-7, with 9 nucleotides matching TRBD2. Germline-derived CDR1 and CDR2 are MNHEY and SVGEGT. The CDR3 consists of 14 residues. Trimming cost V 5 bases and J 3 bases; bases outside gene matches: 5. The CDR3 spells CASSDGLAIYEQYF. In nucleotides, the CDR3 is TGTGCCAGCAGTGATGGACTAGCGATCTACGAGCAGTACTTC.

V usage is TRBV4-3 and J usage is TRBJ2-1; 9 nucleotides match TRBD2. Germline CDR1 reads LGHNA; CDR2 reads YSLEER. Trimming took 4 bases from V and 9 from J; bases not matched to a gene: 7. This CDR3 spans 14 amino acids. The CDR3 loop is CASSPGLAGGEQFF. In DNA form, the CDR3 reads TGCGCCAGCAGCCCGGGACTAGCAGGAGGTGAGCAGTTCTTC.

V gene TRBV9 combines with J gene TRBJ2-4; TRBD2 might be the D (5 bases). The germline gives CDR1 SGDLS, CDR2 YYNGEE. The CDR3 is made up of 14 amino acids. Trimming cost V 1 base and J 5 bases, with 10 bases left between them. Here the CDR3 reads CASSVRAGENIQYF. The CDR3 coding sequence is TGTGCCAGCAGCGTACGGGCCGGGGAAAACATTCAGTACTTC.

The chain has TRBV6-5 and TRBJ2-7, with 7 bases matching TRBD2. Germline assignment: CDR1 MNHEY and CDR2 SVGAGI. The CDR3 loop spans 14 amino acids. V trimming: 6 bases; J trimming: 2 bases; junction bases outside the gene matches: 7. CDR3 in amino acids: CASSREAQAYEQYF. CDR3 coding DNA: TGTGCCAGCAGCCGGGAGGCGCAGGCCTACGAGCAGTACTTC.

The table lists this clone with many counts. V is TRBV18 and J is TRBJ1-2; 10 bases map to TRBD1. The CDR3 is 14 residues long. J lost 7 bases, V lost 5 bases, and 7 bases had no gene match. The germline gives CDR1 KGHSH, CDR2 LQKENI. The CDR3 DNA is TGTGCCAGCTCAGAACGGGACAGGGGAACTGGCTACACCTTC. Amino acids: CASSERDRGTGYTF.

This chain uses TRBV2 with TRBJ1-6; D not certain. V was shortened by 4 bases and J by 5 bases, with 6 bases between the two germline ends. CDR1 is SNHLY and CDR2 is FYNNEI in the germline V gene. The CDR3 extends over 13 amino acids. CDR3 DNA: TGTGCCAGCAGTGCGCAGGATAATTCACCCCTCCACTTT. Its protein is CASSAQDNSPLHF.

The chain employs TRBV25-1 and TRBJ2-7; a weak D match, TRBD2 (6 bases). V shed 5 bases and J shed 1 base, with 12 bases lying between them. Germline V gene lookup returns CDR1 MGHDK and CDR2 SYGVNS. The CDR3 contains 14 residues. CDR3 sequence: CASSLEGRSYEQYF. The CDR3 DNA follows: TGTGCCAGCAGTCTCGAGGGGAGGTCCTACGAGCAGTACTTC.

This rearrangement joins TRBV2 to TRBJ1-4, with 8 bases lining up with TRBD1. Trimming cost V 6 bases and J 7 bases; bases outside gene matches: 1. From germline, CDR1 is SNHLY and CDR2 FYNNEI. The CDR3 length is 12 residues. DNA for the CDR3: TGTGCCAGCAGGGGACAGGTTGAAAAACTGTTTTTT. Residues: CASRGQVEKLFF.

The chain recombines TRBV5-1 with TRBJ2-7; TRBD1 might be the D (6 bases). The V end was cut by 4 bases, the J end by 0 bases, with 11 bases between. The CDR3 extends over 14 amino acids. In germline, CDR1 is SGHRS, CDR2 YFSETQ. The DNA of the CDR3 is TGCGCCAGCAGCCTTCGGACAGCCTCCTACGAGCAGTACTTC. This encodes CASSLRTASYEQYF.

The rearrangement uses TRBV19 and TRBJ1-5, with a weak D call TRBD1 (6 bases). CDR3 length: 14 amino acids. V shed 9 bases and J shed 0 bases, with 12 bases lying between them. Germline V gene data show CDR1 as LNHDA and CDR2 as SQIVND (reference sequence). The CDR3 sequence is CASRQAFSNQPQHF. The DNA for the CDR3 is TGTGCCAGCAGACAGGCTTTTAGCAATCAGCCCCAGCATTTT.

The chain joins TRBV27 to TRBJ2-3; D may be TRBD2 (6 bases). Trimming left V 3 bases short and J 0 bases short, with 16 bases between. This CDR3 is 17 amino acids long. The germline gives CDR1 MNHEY, CDR2 SMNVEV (reference sequence). The CDR3 DNA is TGTGCCAGCAGTTTTGGAGCGCGGGGACCTAGCACAGATACGCAGTATTTT. It is translated as CASSFGARGPSTDTQYF.

This clone was seen more than once but under ten times. The chain recombines TRBV27 with TRBJ2-5, with a weak D call TRBD2 (5 bases). The germline gives CDR1 MNHEY, CDR2 SMNVEV (reference sequence). The CDR3 extends over 14 amino acids. Trimming took off 2 bases at V and 1 base at J, with 8 bases between the two ends. CDR3 protein: CASSLTGFQETQYF. The DNA for the CDR3 is TGTGCCAGCAGTTTAACGGGGTTCCAAGAGACCCAGTACTTC.